The entry below gives a single T cell receptor (beta chain) sequence along with its context. Expressed TCRB transcripts were sequenced after all isolated RNA was converted to cDNA. Data came from immunoSEQ multiplex PCR; TCRdb stores just in-frame clones and leaves some out. The table includes about 150,000 clones, approximately 10% detected once. The data derive from a study of beta chain features in type 1 diabetes. CDR1 SGHRS and CDR2 YFSETQ come from the germline V gene. Trimming removed 6 bases at V and 5 bases at J, with 15 bases between. This CDR3 has 13 residues. The genes are TRBV5-1 and TRBJ2-7; a weak D match, TRBD1 (6 bases). Sequencing was performed on central memory CD4+ T cells from blood. The TCR comes from a man between 18 and 29 years old in good health. Written as DNA, the CDR3 is TGCGCCAGCACACGGGACAAGAGGAACGAGCAGTACTTC. Translation: CASTRDKRNEQYF.